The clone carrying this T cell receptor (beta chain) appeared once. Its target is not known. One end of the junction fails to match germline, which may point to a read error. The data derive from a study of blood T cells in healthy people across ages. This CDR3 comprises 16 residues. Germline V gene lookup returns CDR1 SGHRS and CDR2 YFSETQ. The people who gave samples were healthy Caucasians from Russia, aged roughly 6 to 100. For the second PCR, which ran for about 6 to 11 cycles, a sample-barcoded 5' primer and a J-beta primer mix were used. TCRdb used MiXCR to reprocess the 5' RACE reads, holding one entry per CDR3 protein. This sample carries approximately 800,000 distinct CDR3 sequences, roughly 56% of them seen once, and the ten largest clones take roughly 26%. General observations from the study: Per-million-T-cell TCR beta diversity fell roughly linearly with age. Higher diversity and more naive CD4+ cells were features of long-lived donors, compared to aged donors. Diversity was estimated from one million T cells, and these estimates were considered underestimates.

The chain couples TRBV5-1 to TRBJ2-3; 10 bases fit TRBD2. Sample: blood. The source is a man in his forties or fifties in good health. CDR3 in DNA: TGCGCCAGCGGCCCCCTAGCGGGGGTATGGAGTGATATGCAGTATTTT. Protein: CASGPLAGVWSDMQYF. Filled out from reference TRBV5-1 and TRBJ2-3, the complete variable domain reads KAGVTQTPRYLIKTRGQQVTLSCSPISGHRSVSWYQQTPGQGLQFLFEYFSETQRNKGNFPGRFSGRQFSNSRSEMNVSTLELGDSALYLCASGPLAGVWSDMQYFGPGTRLTVL.